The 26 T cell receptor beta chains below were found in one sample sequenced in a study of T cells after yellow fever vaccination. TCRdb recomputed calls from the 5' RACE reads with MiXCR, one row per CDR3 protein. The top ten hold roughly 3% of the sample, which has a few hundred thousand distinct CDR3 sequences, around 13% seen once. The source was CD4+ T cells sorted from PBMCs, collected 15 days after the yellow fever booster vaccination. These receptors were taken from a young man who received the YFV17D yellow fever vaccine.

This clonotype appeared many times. CDR3 in amino acids: CASSLNSRGIQETQYF. The CDR3, as DNA: TGTGCCAGCAGCTTAAATTCCCGAGGAATCCAAGAGACCCAGTACTTC. The rearrangement links TRBV7-2 to TRBJ2-5; no clear D. Trimming took off 2 bases at V and 1 base at J, with 14 bases between the two ends. This CDR3 is built from 16 residues. Germline CDR1 is SGHTA and CDR2 is FQGNSA.

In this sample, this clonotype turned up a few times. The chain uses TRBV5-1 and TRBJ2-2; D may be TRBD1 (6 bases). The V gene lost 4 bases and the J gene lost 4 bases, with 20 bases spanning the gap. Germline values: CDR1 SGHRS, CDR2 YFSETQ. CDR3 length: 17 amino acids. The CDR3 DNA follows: TGCGCCAGCAGCCTTTGGAGTTCAGGGGCGGGCACCGGGGAGCTGTTTTTT. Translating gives CASSLWSSGAGTGELFF.

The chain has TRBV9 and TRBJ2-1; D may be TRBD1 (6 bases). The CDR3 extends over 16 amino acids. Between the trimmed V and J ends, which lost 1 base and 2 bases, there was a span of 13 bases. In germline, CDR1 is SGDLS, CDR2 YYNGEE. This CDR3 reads CASSVHTGPTYNEQFF. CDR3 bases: TGTGCCAGCAGCGTACACACAGGGCCCACCTACAATGAGCAGTTCTTC.

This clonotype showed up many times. CDR3 sequence (DNA): TGTGCCAGCAGCTTGATTGTGGCAGCTCGAGGGCAGCCCCAGCATTTT. This gives the protein CASSLIVAARGQPQHF. The chain employs TRBV5-5 and TRBJ1-5; no definite D call. Trimming removed 1 base at V and 7 bases at J, with 18 bases between. In germline, CDR1 is SGHKS, CDR2 YYEKEE (reference sequence). The CDR3 length is 16 residues. Based on the CDR3 plus reference TRBV5-5 and TRBJ1-5, the full variable domain is DAGVTQSPTHLIKTRGQQVTLRCSPISGHKSVSWYQQVLGQGPQFIFQYYEKEERGRGNFPDRFSARQFPNYSSELNVNALLLGDSALYLCASSLIVAARGQPQHFGDGTRLSIL.

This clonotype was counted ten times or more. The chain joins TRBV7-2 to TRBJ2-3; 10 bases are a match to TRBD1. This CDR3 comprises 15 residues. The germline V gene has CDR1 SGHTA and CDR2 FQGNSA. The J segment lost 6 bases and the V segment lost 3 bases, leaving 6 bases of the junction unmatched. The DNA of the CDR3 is TGTGCCAGCAGCTTCACGGGACAGGGGAGGGATACGCAGTATTTT. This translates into CASSFTGQGRDTQYF.

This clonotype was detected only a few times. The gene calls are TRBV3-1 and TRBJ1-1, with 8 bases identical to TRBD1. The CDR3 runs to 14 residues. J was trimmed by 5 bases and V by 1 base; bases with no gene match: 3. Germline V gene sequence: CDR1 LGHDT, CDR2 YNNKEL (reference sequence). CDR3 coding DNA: TGTGCCAGCAGCCAAGCAGGGGGCAGGACTGAAGCTTTCTTT. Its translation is CASSQAGGRTEAFF.

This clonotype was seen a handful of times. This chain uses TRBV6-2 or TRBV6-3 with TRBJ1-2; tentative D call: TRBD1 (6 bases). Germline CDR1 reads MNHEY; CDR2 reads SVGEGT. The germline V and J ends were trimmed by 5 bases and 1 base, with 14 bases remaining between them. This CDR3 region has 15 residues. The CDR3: CASSNPGDGNYGYTF. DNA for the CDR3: TGTGCCAGCAGTAATCCAGGGGACGGTAACTATGGCTACACCTTC.

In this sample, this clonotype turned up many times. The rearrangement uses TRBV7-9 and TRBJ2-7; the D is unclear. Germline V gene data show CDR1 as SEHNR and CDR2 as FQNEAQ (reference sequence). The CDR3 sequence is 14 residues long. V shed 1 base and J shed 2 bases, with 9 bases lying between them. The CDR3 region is CASSLVTPAYEQYF. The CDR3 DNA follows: TGTGCCAGCAGCTTAGTTACTCCCGCCTACGAGCAGTACTTC.

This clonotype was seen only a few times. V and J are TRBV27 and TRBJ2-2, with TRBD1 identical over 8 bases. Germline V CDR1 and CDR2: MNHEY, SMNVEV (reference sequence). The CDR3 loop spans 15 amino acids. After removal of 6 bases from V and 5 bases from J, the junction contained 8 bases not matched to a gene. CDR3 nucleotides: TGTGCCAGCAGCTTGGACAGGGTTGGAACCGGGGAGCTGTTTTTT. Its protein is CASSLDRVGTGELFF.

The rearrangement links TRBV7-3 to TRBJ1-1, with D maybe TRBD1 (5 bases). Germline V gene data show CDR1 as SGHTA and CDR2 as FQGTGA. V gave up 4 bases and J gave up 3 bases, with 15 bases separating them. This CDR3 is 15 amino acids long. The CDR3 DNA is TGTGCCAGCAGCTCTATGCCGGGACGGCACACTGAAGCTTTCTTT. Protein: CASSSMPGRHTEAFF.

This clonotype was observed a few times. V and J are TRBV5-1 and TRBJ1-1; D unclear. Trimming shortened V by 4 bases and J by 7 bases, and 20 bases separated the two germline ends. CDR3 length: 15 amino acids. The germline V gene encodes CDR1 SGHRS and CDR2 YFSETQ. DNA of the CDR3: TGCGCCAGCAGCGGGCTAGTTGGGGAGATCGGTGAAGCTTTCTTT. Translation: CASSGLVGEIGEAFF. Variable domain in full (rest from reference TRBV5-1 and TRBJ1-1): KAGVTQTPRYLIKTRGQQVTLSCSPISGHRSVSWYQQTPGQGLQFLFEYFSETQRNKGNFPGRFSGRQFSNSRSEMNVSTLELGDSALYLCASSGLVGEIGEAFFGQGTRLTVV.

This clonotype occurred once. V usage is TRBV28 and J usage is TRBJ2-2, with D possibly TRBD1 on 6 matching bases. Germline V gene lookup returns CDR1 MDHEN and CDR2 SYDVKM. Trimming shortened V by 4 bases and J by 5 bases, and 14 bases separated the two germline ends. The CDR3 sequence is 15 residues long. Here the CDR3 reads CASSSPGELTGELFF. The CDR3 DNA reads TGTGCCAGCAGTTCGCCAGGGGAACTGACCGGGGAGCTGTTTTTT.

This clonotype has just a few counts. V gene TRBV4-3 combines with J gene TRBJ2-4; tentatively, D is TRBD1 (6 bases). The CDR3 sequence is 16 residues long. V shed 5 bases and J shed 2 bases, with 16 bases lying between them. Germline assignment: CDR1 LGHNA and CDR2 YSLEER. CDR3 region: CASSGAGAGTKNIQYF. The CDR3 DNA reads TGCGCCAGCAGCGGGGCAGGGGCTGGGACCAAAAACATTCAGTACTTC.

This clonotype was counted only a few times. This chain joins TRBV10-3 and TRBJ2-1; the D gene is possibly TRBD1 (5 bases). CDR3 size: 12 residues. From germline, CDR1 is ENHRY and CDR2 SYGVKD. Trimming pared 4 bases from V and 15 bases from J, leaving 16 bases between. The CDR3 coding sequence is TGTGCCATCAGTGTAGGCAGGGTAATTCGGTTCTTC. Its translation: CAISVGRVIRFF.

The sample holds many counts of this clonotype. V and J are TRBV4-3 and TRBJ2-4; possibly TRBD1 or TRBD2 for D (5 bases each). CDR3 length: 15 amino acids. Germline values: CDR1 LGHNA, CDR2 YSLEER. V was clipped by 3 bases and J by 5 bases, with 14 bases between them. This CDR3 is CASSQGVTNENIQYF. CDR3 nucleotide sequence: TGCGCCAGCAGCCAGGGGGTGACTAACGAAAACATTCAGTACTTC.

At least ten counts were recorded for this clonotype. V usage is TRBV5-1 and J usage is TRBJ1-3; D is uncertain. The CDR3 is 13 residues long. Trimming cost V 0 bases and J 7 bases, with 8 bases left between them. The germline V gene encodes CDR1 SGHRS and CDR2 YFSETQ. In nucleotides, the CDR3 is TGCGCCAGCAGCTTGGGTCAGGATAACACCATATATTTT. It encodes CASSLGQDNTIYF.

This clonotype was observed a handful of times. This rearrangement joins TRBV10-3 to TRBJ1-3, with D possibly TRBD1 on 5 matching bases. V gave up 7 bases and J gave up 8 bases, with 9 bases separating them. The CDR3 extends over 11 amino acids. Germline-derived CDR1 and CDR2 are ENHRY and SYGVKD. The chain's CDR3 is CAITGLDTIYF. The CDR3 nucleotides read TGTGCCATCACAGGGTTGGACACCATATATTTT.

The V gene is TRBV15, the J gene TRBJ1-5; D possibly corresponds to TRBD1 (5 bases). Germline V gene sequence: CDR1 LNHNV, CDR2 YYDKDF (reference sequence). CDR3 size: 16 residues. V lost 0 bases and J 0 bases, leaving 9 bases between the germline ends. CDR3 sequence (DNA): TGTGCCACCAGCAGAGACGGACAAAATAGCAATCAGCCCCAGCATTTT. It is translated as CATSRDGQNSNQPQHF.

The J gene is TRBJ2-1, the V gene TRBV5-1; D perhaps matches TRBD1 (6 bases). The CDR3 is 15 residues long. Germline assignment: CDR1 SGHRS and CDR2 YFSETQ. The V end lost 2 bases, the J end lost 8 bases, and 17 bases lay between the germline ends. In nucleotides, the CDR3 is TGCGCCAGCAGCTTTTTGGGACACACACTTTATGAGCAGTTCTTC. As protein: CASSFLGHTLYEQFF.

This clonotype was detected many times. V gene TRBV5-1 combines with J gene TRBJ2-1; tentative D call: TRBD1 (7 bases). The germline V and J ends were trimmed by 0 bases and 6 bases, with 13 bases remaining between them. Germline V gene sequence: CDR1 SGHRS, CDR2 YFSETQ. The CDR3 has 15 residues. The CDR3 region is CASSLGQGGRNEQFF. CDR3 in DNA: TGCGCCAGCAGCTTGGGCCAGGGGGGCCGCAATGAGCAGTTCTTC.

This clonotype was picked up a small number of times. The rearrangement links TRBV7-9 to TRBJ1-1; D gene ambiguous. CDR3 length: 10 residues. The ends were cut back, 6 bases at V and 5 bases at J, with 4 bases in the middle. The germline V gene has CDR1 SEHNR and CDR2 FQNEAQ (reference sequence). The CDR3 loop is CASSDTEAFF. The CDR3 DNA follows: TGTGCCAGCAGTGATACTGAAGCTTTCTTT.

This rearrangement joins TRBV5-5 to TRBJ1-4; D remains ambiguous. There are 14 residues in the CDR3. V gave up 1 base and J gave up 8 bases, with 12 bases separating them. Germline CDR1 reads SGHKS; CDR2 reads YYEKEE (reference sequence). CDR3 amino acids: CASSLRREREKLFF. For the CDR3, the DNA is TGTGCCAGCAGCTTGAGGAGGGAGCGCGAAAAACTGTTTTTT.

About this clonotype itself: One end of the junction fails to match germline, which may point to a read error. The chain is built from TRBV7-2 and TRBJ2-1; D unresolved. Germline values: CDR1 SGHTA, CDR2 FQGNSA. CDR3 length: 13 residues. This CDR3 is CASCLDLYNEQFF. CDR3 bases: TGTGCCAGCTGCTTGGATCTTTACAATGAGCAGTTCTTC.

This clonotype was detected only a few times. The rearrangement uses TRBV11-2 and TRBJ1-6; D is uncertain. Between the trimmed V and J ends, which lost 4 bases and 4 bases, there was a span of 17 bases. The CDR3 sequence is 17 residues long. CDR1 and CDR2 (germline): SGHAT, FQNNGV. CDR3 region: CASSSRNPGIYNSPLHF. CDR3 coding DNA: TGTGCCAGCAGCTCACGCAATCCAGGCATTTATAATTCACCCCTCCACTTT.

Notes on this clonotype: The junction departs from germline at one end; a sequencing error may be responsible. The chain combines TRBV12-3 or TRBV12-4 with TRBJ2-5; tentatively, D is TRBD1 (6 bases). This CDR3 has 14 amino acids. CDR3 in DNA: TGTGCCATCAGTGATCCAGGGGACGTAGAGACCCAGTACTTC. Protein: CAISDPGDVETQYF.

DNA for the CDR3: TGTGCCAGTAGATCCGGGACAGGGAGCTCCTACGAGCAGTACTTC. Protein sequence: CASRSGTGSSYEQYF. This sequence joins TRBV19 and TRBJ2-7, with TRBD1 matching 9 bases. CDR1 and CDR2 (germline): LNHDA, SQIVND (reference sequence). The CDR3 length is 15 residues. Trimming cost V 6 bases and J 0 bases; bases outside gene matches: 6.